The 7 T cell receptor beta chains listed next were all sequenced from one sample in a study of cytotoxic CD8 clonotypes in ibrutinib-treated CLL. TCRdb's copy holds only in-frame clones and misses some; the assay was immunoSEQ multiplex PCR. The sample holds 200,000 to 250,000 clones, 75% to 80% seen once. Sequenced here: PBMCs, sampled after 12 months of ibrutinib treatment. The receptors here all came from a human donor with chronic lymphocytic leukemia.

The chain has TRBV6-6 and TRBJ1-2; D remains ambiguous. This CDR3 contains 15 residues. The germline gives CDR1 MNHNY, CDR2 SVGAGI (reference sequence). V lost 2 bases and J 2 bases, leaving 12 bases between the germline ends. Here the CDR3 DNA reads TGTGCCAGCAGTTACAACGGCATCGAAAACTATGGCTACACCTTC. Translation gives CASSYNGIENYGYTF.

This clone was observed a handful of times. The V gene is TRBV29-1, the J gene TRBJ1-2; TRBD1 might be the D (5 bases). V was cut by 7 bases and J by 6 bases, with 12 bases left in between. The CDR3 loop spans 11 amino acids. The V gene's germline CDR1 is SQVTM and CDR2 ANQGSEA. CDR3 nucleotide sequence: TGCAGCGGGAGAGGGGAGCATGGCTACACCTTC. Its protein is CSGRGEHGYTF.

The rearrangement uses TRBV7-9 and TRBJ2-2; a possible D gene is TRBD2 (6 bases). Trimming took 4 bases from V and 9 from J, leaving 24 bases between them. Per the germline V gene, CDR1 is SEHNR and CDR2 is FQNEAQ (reference sequence). The CDR3 contains 17 residues. CDR3 sequence: CASSSPGLFNVARELFF. Here the CDR3 DNA reads TGTGCCAGCAGCTCTCCGGGACTCTTTAATGTCGCCAGGGAGCTGTTTTTT.

This sequence joins TRBV6-5 and TRBJ2-7; 7 bases align to TRBD1. In germline, CDR1 is MNHEY, CDR2 SVGAGI. V lost 2 bases to trimming and J lost 3 bases; unmatched junction nucleotides: 7. This CDR3 has 15 amino acids. DNA of the CDR3: TGTGCCAGCAGTTACGCCCCGGGACAGTACTACGAGCAGTACTTC. It is translated as CASSYAPGQYYEQYF.

The V gene is TRBV5-1, the J gene TRBJ2-5; D perhaps matches TRBD2 (5 bases). V was pared by 4 bases and J by 5 bases, with 21 bases between. The CDR3 covers 16 residues. In germline, CDR1 is SGHRS, CDR2 YFSETQ. The CDR3 DNA reads as TGCGCCAGCAGCCCGACCGGGAACAGCCTTATGGAGACCCAGTACTTC. This translates into CASSPTGNSLMETQYF.

The CDR3 sequence: CASSRRASSDRGELFF. CDR3 DNA sequence: TGTGCCAGCAGCCGCCGGGCCTCCTCCGATAGGGGGGAGCTGTTTTTT. The chain has TRBV7-3 and TRBJ2-2; D is ambiguous. Trimming pared 5 bases from V and 8 bases from J, leaving 21 bases between. The V gene's germline CDR1 is SGHTA and CDR2 FQGTGA. The CDR3 sequence is 16 residues long.

Only a few counts were recorded for this clone. V is TRBV10-1 and J is TRBJ2-2; 9 bases fit TRBD1. Germline V gene sequence: CDR1 WNHNN, CDR2 SYGVQD (reference sequence). The CDR3 has 16 amino acids. Trimming took 2 bases from V and 7 from J; bases not matched to a gene: 8. CDR3 protein: CASSELGQGLSGELFF. The CDR3 DNA reads TGCGCCAGCAGTGAGCTAGGACAGGGGCTAAGCGGGGAGCTGTTTTTT.